This T cell receptor (beta chain) was sequenced during a study of beta chain features in type 1 diabetes. The sample holds one count of this clone. With 5 bases removed from V and 4 bases from J, the gap between germline ends came to 15 bases. CDR1 is SGHRS, CDR2 YFSETQ, per germline. The CDR3 is made up of 15 amino acids. Expressed TCRB transcripts got sequenced, as all isolated RNA was reverse transcribed. Repertoires were generated with immunoSEQ multiplex PCR, while TCRdb's copy carries only in-frame clones and drops some. The sample includes about 930,000 clones, roughly 15% of them seen just once.

The chain combines TRBV5-1 with TRBJ2-2, with no clear D. This receptor was identified in a woman aged 18-29 years in good health. The material sequenced was naive CD4+ T cells from blood. This CDR3 is CASRPAVVGTGELFF. The CDR3 DNA sequence: TGCGCCAGCAGGCCTGCGGTCGTCGGCACCGGGGAGCTGTTTTTT.